This T cell receptor beta chain was identified during a study of T cell changes during pregnancy in multiple sclerosis. Sequencing used immunoSEQ multiplex PCR; TCRdb keeps in-frame clones, though not all of them. Among tens of thousands of clones, 90% to 95% were seen once, and the ten largest hold 5% to 6.5%. The CDR3 has 15 amino acids. Germline CDR1 reads SGHRS; CDR2 reads YFSETQ. V lost 4 bases to trimming and J lost 3 bases, with 14 bases between them. The chain joins TRBV5-1 to TRBJ2-1, with TRBD1 as a possible D gene (6 bases). Specimen: CD8+ T cells from peripheral blood mononuclear cells, collected in the second trimester of pregnancy. This TCR was recovered from a female donor with multiple sclerosis, enrolled in a pregnancy study. CDR3 sequence reads: CASSPLPDSYNEQFF. The CDR3 nucleotides read TGCGCCAGCAGCCCCCTGCCGGACAGCTACAATGAGCAGTTCTTC. The full variable domain, rest sourced from reference TRBV5-1 and TRBJ2-1, is KAGVTQTPRYLIKTRGQQVTLSCSPISGHRSVSWYQQTPGQGLQFLFEYFSETQRNKGNFPGRFSGRQFSNSRSEMNVSTLELGDSALYLCASSPLPDSYNEQFFGPGTRLTVL.